This section outlines one TCR beta chain sequence together with its context. Its specificity is unknown. The junction departs from germline at one end; a sequencing error may be responsible. The germline V gene encodes CDR1 SGHDT and CDR2 YYEEEE. The CDR3 covers 13 residues. The record originates from a study of CD8 T cells in ankylosing spondylitis. Construction of TCR beta libraries was performed using quantitative 5'-RACE with molecular barcodes. Via MiXCR, TCRdb re-called the 5' RACE reads, giving one row per CDR3 protein. There are about 300,000 distinct CDR3 sequences in the sample; about 9.9% occur only once, and around 8.4% lies in the top ten. Study results and caveats: Earlier work had already found some motif variants in reactive arthritis synovial fluid and blood. There was a TCR beta motif, made of eight highly homologous variants, that appeared characteristic of ankylosing spondylitis blood.

This chain connects TRBV5-6 to TRBJ2-4; 7 positions agree with TRBD1. The source material was blood, either unsorted or a sorted T cell fraction (not recorded which). The clonotype was recovered from a female donor with ankylosing spondylitis or in good health (not recorded which). CDR3 coding DNA: TGTGCCTGCAGCTCCCGGGGACAGAACATTCAGTACTTC. It specifies CACSSRGQNIQYF.